This T cell receptor (beta chain) was profiled in a study of blood T cells in healthy people across ages. This clonotype was seen many times. What it binds is not known. Study-level results: Nothing was known about donor CMV status, and this possibly confounded expanded clonotype changes. Aged donors had fewer naive CD4+ cells and lower diversity than long-lived donors. Per million T cells, TCR beta diversity dropped roughly linearly as age increased.

The authors ran a second PCR of about 7 to 11 cycles using a sample-barcoded 5' primer and a J-beta primer mix. Each CDR3 protein is one row after TCRdb ran MiXCR on the 5' RACE reads. The repertoire consists of some 1.7 million distinct CDR3 sequences, with roughly 27% occurring once and the leading ten covering 7% to 9%. Germline loops: CDR1 DFQATT, CDR2 SNEGSKA (reference sequence). The length of the CDR3 is 11 residues. V shed 6 bases and J shed 5 bases, with 10 bases lying between them. This rearrangement joins TRBV20-1 to TRBJ1-2; TRBD1 is a possible D gene (6 bases). The specimen was blood. The sequence derives from a woman younger than 45 in good health. The CDR3 reads CSARDIYGYTF. CDR3 sequence (DNA): TGCAGTGCCAGGGACATTTATGGCTACACCTTC.